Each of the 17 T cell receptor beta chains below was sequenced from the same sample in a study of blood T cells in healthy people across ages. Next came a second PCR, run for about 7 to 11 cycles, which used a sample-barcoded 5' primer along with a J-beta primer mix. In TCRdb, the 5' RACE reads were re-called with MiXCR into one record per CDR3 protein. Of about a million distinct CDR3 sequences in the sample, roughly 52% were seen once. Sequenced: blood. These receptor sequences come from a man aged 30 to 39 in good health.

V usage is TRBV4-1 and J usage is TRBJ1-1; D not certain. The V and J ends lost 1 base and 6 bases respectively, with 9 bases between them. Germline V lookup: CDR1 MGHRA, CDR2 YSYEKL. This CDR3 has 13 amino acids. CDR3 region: CASSQVISAEAFF. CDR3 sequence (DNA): TGCGCCAGCAGCCAAGTTATATCGGCTGAAGCTTTCTTT.

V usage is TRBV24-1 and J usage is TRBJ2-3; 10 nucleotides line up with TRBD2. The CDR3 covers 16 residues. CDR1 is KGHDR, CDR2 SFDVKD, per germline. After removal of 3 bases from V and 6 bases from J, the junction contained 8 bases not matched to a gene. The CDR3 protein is CATSDPSGGAGDTQYF. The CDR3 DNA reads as TGTGCCACCAGTGATCCAAGCGGGGGGGCCGGGGATACGCAGTATTTT.

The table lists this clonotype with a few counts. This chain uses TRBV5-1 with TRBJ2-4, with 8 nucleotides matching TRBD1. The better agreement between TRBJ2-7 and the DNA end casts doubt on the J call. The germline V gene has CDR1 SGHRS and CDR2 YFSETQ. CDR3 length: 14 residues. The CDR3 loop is CASSFSGGLDEQYF. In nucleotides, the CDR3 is TGCGCCAGCAGCTTCTCAGGGGGCTTGGACGAGCAGTACTTC.

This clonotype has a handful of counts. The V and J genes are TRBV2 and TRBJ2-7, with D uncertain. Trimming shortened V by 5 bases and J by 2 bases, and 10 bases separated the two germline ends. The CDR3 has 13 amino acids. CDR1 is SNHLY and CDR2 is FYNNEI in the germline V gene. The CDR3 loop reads CASSSSGPYEQYF. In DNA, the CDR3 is TGTGCCAGCAGTAGTTCCGGCCCCTACGAGCAGTACTTC.

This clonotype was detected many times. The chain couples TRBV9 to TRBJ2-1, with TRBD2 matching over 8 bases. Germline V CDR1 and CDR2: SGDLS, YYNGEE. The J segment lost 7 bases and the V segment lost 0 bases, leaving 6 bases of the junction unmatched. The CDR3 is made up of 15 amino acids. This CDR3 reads CASSVGASGGNEQFF. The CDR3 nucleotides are TGTGCCAGCAGCGTAGGGGCCAGCGGGGGAAATGAGCAGTTCTTC.

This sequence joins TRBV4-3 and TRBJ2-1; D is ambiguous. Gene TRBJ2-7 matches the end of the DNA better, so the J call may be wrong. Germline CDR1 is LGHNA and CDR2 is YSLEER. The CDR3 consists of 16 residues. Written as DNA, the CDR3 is TGCGCCAGCAGCCAAGACAGAACAGAATCCTACAATGAGCAGTACTTC. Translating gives CASSQDRTESYNEQYF.

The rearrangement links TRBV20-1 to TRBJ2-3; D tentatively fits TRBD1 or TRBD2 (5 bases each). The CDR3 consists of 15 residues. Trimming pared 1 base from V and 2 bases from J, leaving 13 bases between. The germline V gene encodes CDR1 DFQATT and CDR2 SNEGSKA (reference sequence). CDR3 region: CSARAGRALTDTQYF. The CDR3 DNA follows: TGCAGTGCTAGAGCAGGGCGGGCGCTCACAGATACGCAGTATTTT.

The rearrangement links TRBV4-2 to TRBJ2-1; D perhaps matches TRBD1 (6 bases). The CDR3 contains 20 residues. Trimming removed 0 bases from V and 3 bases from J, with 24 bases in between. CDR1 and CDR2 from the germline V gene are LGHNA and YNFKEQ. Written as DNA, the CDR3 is TGTGCCAGCAGCCAAGATTTGAGGATCGGACAGTCCATCGACTACAATGAGCAGTTCTTC. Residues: CASSQDLRIGQSIDYNEQFF.

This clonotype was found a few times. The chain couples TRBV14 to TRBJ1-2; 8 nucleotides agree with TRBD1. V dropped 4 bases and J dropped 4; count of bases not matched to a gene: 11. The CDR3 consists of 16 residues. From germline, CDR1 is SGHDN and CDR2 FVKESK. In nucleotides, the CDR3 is TGTGCCAGCAGCCTTTCAGGGGGCTCCGGCCTCTATGGCTACACCTTC. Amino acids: CASSLSGGSGLYGYTF.

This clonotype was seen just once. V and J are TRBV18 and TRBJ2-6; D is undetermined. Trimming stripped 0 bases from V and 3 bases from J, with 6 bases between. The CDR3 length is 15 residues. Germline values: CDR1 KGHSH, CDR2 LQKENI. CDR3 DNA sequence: TGTGCCAGCTCACCACCGGTTGGTGGGGCCAACGTCCTGACTTTC. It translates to CASSPPVGGANVLTF.

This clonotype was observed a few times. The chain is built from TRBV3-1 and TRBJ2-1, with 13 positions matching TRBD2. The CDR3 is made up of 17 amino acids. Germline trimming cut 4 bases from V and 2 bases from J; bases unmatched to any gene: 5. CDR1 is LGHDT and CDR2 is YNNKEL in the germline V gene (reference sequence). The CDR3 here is CASSPRTSGGPYNEQFF. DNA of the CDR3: TGTGCCAGCAGCCCGCGGACTAGCGGGGGACCCTACAATGAGCAGTTCTTC.

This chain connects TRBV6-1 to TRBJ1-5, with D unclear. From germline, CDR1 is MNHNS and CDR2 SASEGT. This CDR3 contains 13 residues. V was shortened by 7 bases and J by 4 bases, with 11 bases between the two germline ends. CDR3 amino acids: CASKEQSNQPQHF. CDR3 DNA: TGTGCCAGCAAAGAACAGTCGAATCAGCCCCAGCATTTT.

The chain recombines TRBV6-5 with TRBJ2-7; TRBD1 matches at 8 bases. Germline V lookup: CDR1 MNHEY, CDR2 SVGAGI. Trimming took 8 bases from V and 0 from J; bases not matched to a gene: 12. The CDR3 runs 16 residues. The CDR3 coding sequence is TGTGCCAGCGCGATGTACGGACAGGGAAGCTCCTACGAGCAGTACTTC. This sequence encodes CASAMYGQGSSYEQYF.

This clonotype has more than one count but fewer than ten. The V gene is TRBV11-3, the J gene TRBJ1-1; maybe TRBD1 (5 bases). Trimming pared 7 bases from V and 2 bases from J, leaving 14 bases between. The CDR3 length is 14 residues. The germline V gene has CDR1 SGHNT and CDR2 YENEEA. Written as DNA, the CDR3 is TGTGCCAGCACCCCAGGGCCGGTAAACACTGAAGCTTTCTTT. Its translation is CASTPGPVNTEAFF.

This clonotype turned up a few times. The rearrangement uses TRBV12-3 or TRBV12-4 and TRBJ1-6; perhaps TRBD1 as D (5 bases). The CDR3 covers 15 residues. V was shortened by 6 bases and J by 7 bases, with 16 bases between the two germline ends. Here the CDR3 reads CASRPAGRQNSPLHF. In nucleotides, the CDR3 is TGTGCCAGCAGACCGGCGGGACGGCAAAATTCACCCCTCCACTTT.

CDR3 in DNA: TGTGCCAGCAGTGACTCGGCGGTGGGTACGCAGTATTTT. It codes for CASSDSAVGTQYF. The chain has TRBV6-4 and TRBJ2-3; D gene unclear. Germline CDR1 MRHNA, CDR2 SNTAGT. V lost 0 bases and J lost 8, with 9 bases in between. CDR3 length: 13 amino acids.

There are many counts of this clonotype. The CDR3, as DNA: TGCAGCGTTGAAGGTAACTACGAGCAGTACTTC. Amino acids: CSVEGNYEQYF. The V call is TRBV29-1, the J call TRBJ2-7; D ambiguous. Between the trimmed V and J ends, which lost 1 base and 3 bases, there was a span of 4 bases. This CDR3 contains 11 residues. The V gene's germline CDR1 is SQVTM and CDR2 ANQGSEA.